This TCR beta chain was recorded in a study of technical replicates of blood from a few donors. TCRdb keeps only in-frame clones here, not all; method: immunoSEQ multiplex PCR. The table shows around 79,000 clones, with more than 85% occurring only once. The germline V gene encodes CDR1 SQVTM and CDR2 ANQGSEA. This CDR3 region has 13 residues. Trimming pared 3 bases from V and 2 bases from J, leaving 8 bases between. The chain links TRBV29-1 to TRBJ1-3; D unresolved. The receptor's source is a human donor in good health. Some clones in this sample may be carry-over from other donors' samples. What was sequenced was T cells isolated from PBMCs. CDR3 nucleotides: TGCAGCGTTGACAAGGGAGCTGGAAACACCATATATTTT. It specifies CSVDKGAGNTIYF.